This is a list of T cell receptor beta chains from one sample in a study of control samples from healthy donors and cancer patients. Assay: immunoSEQ multiplex PCR; the TCRdb copy retains only in-frame clones and omits some. Of about 120,000 clones listed, around 89% were seen once; the top ten hold 0.95% to 1.3%. Input material: PBMCs. The source of these receptors is a woman aged 45-65 years with colorectal cancer. Both conserved end residues are part of each CDR3. Fields, in order: clone size, V gene, J gene, D gene, CDR3 DNA, CDR3 protein. A D gene is named only where the DNA matches it firmly. Clone size appears in some rows only: once, few, many, or a class for an expanded clone.

clone_size: -
v_call: TRBV9
j_call: TRBJ2-2
d_call: -
cdr3_nt: TGTGCCAGTGAACCGAGGTTAAGGGCCGGGGAGCTGTTTTTT
cdr3_aa: CASEPRLRAGELFF

clone_size: -
v_call: TRBV5-5
j_call: TRBJ1-2
d_call: TRBD1
cdr3_nt: TGTGCCAGCAGCTCCCTGACAGGGGGCTCGGGCTACACCTTC
cdr3_aa: CASSSLTGGSGYTF

clone_size: many
v_call: TRBV19
j_call: TRBJ2-7
d_call: -
cdr3_nt: TGTGCCAGTAATGACAGTCCCCTGGCCTACGAGCAGTACTTC
cdr3_aa: CASNDSPLAYEQYF

clone_size: -
v_call: TRBV7-8
j_call: TRBJ2-7
d_call: TRBD2
cdr3_nt: TGTGCCAGCAGTCAGACACCGGGACTAGGATCTAGCGAGCAGTACTTC
cdr3_aa: CASSQTPGLGSSEQYF

clone_size: -
v_call: TRBV11-2
j_call: TRBJ2-7
d_call: -
cdr3_nt: TGTGCCAGCAGCGCCGGTTCCTACGAGCAGTACTTC
cdr3_aa: CASSAGSYEQYF

clone_size: -
v_call: TRBV2
j_call: TRBJ2-1
d_call: TRBD1
cdr3_nt: TGTGCCAGCAGTAACCGGGACAGGGGGTACAATGAGCAGTTCTTC
cdr3_aa: CASSNRDRGYNEQFF

clone_size: -
v_call: TRBV6-1
j_call: TRBJ2-7
d_call: TRBD2
cdr3_nt: TGTGCCAGCAGTGAAACGACTAGCGGGTCCTACGAGCAGTACTTC
cdr3_aa: CASSETTSGSYEQYF

clone_size: once
v_call: TRBV5-1
j_call: TRBJ2-7
d_call: -
cdr3_nt: TGCGCCAGCGCGACGGGGAGCTCCTACGAGCAGTACTTC
cdr3_aa: CASATGSSYEQYF

clone_size: -
v_call: TRBV30
j_call: TRBJ2-1
d_call: -
cdr3_nt: TGTGCCTGGAGTCGCCGTCAGAAAGTAGGTGGCGAGCAGTTCTTC
cdr3_aa: CAWSRRQKVGGEQFF

clone_size: -
v_call: TRBV6-1
j_call: TRBJ2-7
d_call: -
cdr3_nt: TGTGCCAGCAGTGAAAGCGGTGGGGGGCAGTTCGACGAGCAGTACTTC
cdr3_aa: CASSESGGGQFDEQYF

clone_size: once
v_call: TRBV5-1
j_call: TRBJ2-7
d_call: -
cdr3_nt: TGCGCCAGCAGCCTGGGGTGGGACACTAAGTACTTC
cdr3_aa: CASSLGWDTKYF

clone_size: once
v_call: TRBV13
j_call: TRBJ2-5
d_call: -
cdr3_nt: TGTGCCAGCAGCTCAAAACGACGGGATTTCCAAGAGACCCAGTACTTC
cdr3_aa: CASSSKRRDFQETQYF

clone_size: -
v_call: TRBV6-5
j_call: TRBJ1-1
d_call: -
cdr3_nt: TGTGCCAGCAGCCGAGACCTCGTAGGCACTGAAGCTTTCTTT
cdr3_aa: CASSRDLVGTEAFF

clone_size: -
v_call: TRBV6-2/TRBV6-3
j_call: TRBJ1-1
d_call: -
cdr3_nt: TGTGCCAGCAGTTTCTCCGCCTTTGAAGCTTTCTTT
cdr3_aa: CASSFSAFEAFF

clone_size: once
v_call: TRBV7-9
j_call: TRBJ1-2
d_call: TRBD1
cdr3_nt: TGTGCCAGCAGCCCCGGCGACAGGGACTCTTTTGGCTACACCTTC
cdr3_aa: CASSPGDRDSFGYTF

clone_size: -
v_call: TRBV29-1
j_call: TRBJ1-1
d_call: -
cdr3_nt: TGCAGCGTTACCCGCGACAGGAACACTGAAGCTTTCTTT
cdr3_aa: CSVTRDRNTEAFF

clone_size: once
v_call: TRBV28
j_call: TRBJ2-5
d_call: TRBD2
cdr3_nt: TGTGCCAGCCAACACGCGGGGGGTGCCCACCAAGAGACCCAGTACTTC
cdr3_aa: CASQHAGGAHQETQYF

clone_size: -
v_call: TRBV4-1
j_call: TRBJ1-2
d_call: -
cdr3_nt: TGCGCCAGCAGCCAAGAGCCCAGTTCTAACTATGGCTACACCTTC
cdr3_aa: CASSQEPSSNYGYTF

clone_size: -
v_call: TRBV2
j_call: TRBJ2-7
d_call: -
cdr3_nt: TGTGCCAGCAGTGGGGACGGAGGGACCTACGAGCAGTACTTC
cdr3_aa: CASSGDGGTYEQYF

clone_size: -
v_call: TRBV28
j_call: TRBJ2-3
d_call: TRBD2
cdr3_nt: TGTGCCAGCAGTTTATTCCGGACTAGCGAGATCACAGATACGCAGTATTTT
cdr3_aa: CASSLFRTSEITDTQYF

clone_size: -
v_call: TRBV6-2/TRBV6-3
j_call: TRBJ2-1
d_call: TRBD1
cdr3_nt: TGTGCCAGCAGTATTTCTCCCCGGGACAGGGATAGGCATGAGCAGTTCTTC
cdr3_aa: CASSISPRDRDRHEQFF

clone_size: -
v_call: TRBV2
j_call: TRBJ1-6
d_call: TRBD1
cdr3_nt: TGTGCCAGCAATATGGGACAGGGGTTTGGTAATTCACCCCTCCACTTT
cdr3_aa: CASNMGQGFGNSPLHF

clone_size: -
v_call: TRBV9
j_call: TRBJ2-7
d_call: -
cdr3_nt: TGTGCCAGCAGCGTAGAGGGGGCGGGGTTCGACGAGCAGTACTTC
cdr3_aa: CASSVEGAGFDEQYF

clone_size: -
v_call: TRBV14
j_call: TRBJ1-2
d_call: -
cdr3_nt: TGTGCCAGCAGCCAAGTCCGCAACTATGGCTACACCTTC
cdr3_aa: CASSQVRNYGYTF

clone_size: -
v_call: TRBV6-5
j_call: TRBJ2-3
d_call: -
cdr3_nt: TGTGCCAGCAGTTCATCGACGGGGGAACGTACAGATACGCAGTATTTT
cdr3_aa: CASSSSTGERTDTQYF

clone_size: -
v_call: TRBV25-1
j_call: TRBJ1-3
d_call: -
cdr3_nt: TGTGCCAGCAGCCCGGTCCGCGGGTCGGGGACCATATATTTT
cdr3_aa: CASSPVRGSGTIYF

clone_size: -
v_call: TRBV19
j_call: TRBJ1-5
d_call: TRBD1
cdr3_nt: TGTGCCAGTAGTACTCTCGGGACAGGGATGCGGAGCAATCAGCCCCAGCATTTT
cdr3_aa: CASSTLGTGMRSNQPQHF

clone_size: -
v_call: TRBV5-1
j_call: TRBJ1-1
d_call: -
cdr3_nt: TGCGCCAGCAGCACTACTACAGGGCCCAACACTGAAGCTTTCTTT
cdr3_aa: CASSTTTGPNTEAFF

clone_size: -
v_call: TRBV30
j_call: TRBJ1-2
d_call: -
cdr3_nt: TGTGCCTGGAGTTTTGGGAGTGGCTACACCTTC
cdr3_aa: CAWSFGSGYTF

clone_size: once
v_call: TRBV2
j_call: TRBJ1-2
d_call: -
cdr3_nt: TGTGCCAGCAGTGAAGGCCGGTATGATGGCTACACCTTC
cdr3_aa: CASSEGRYDGYTF

clone_size: -
v_call: TRBV18
j_call: TRBJ1-2
d_call: -
cdr3_nt: TGTGCCAGCTCACCAGCGACGGACTATGGCTACACCTTC
cdr3_aa: CASSPATDYGYTF

clone_size: -
v_call: TRBV30
j_call: TRBJ1-3
d_call: -
cdr3_nt: TGTGCCTGGAGTGTACCGGTTCACGGCGGAAACACCATATATTTT
cdr3_aa: CAWSVPVHGGNTIYF

clone_size: -
v_call: TRBV6-2/TRBV6-3
j_call: TRBJ1-2
d_call: -
cdr3_nt: TGTGCCAGCAGTTACCATACCAGCCCTGGGAGCTACACCTTC
cdr3_aa: CASSYHTSPGSYTF

clone_size: -
v_call: TRBV3-1/TRBV3-2
j_call: TRBJ1-1
d_call: -
cdr3_nt: TGTGCCAGCAGCCAAGACAGGGTAAGAGCTTTCTTT
cdr3_aa: CASSQDRVRAFF

clone_size: -
v_call: TRBV28
j_call: TRBJ1-5
d_call: -
cdr3_nt: TGTGCCAGCAGTTTTAAAGGGGGACGTCTAAGCAATCAGCCCCAGCATTTT
cdr3_aa: CASSFKGGRLSNQPQHF

clone_size: -
v_call: TRBV6-6
j_call: TRBJ1-1
d_call: -
cdr3_nt: TGTGCCAGCAGTTACTCGGGGGGTAACACTGAAGCTTTCTTT
cdr3_aa: CASSYSGGNTEAFF

clone_size: -
v_call: TRBV4-1
j_call: TRBJ1-1
d_call: TRBD1
cdr3_nt: TGCGCCAGCAGCCAGGGGAGAGGGACAGATAACACTGAAGCTTTCTTT
cdr3_aa: CASSQGRGTDNTEAFF

clone_size: -
v_call: TRBV19
j_call: TRBJ1-5
d_call: -
cdr3_nt: TGTGCCAGTAGTATAAATGGCTGGACAGATAATCAGCCCCAGCATTTT
cdr3_aa: CASSINGWTDNQPQHF

clone_size: -
v_call: TRBV15
j_call: TRBJ2-6
d_call: -
cdr3_nt: TGTGCCACCAGCAGCCAAACCTCTGGGGCCAACGTCCTGACTTTC
cdr3_aa: CATSSQTSGANVLTF

clone_size: -
v_call: TRBV16
j_call: TRBJ2-2
d_call: -
cdr3_nt: TGTGCCAGCAGCGAAACCGGTCACAAATTGAACACCGGGGAGCTGTTTTTT
cdr3_aa: CASSETGHKLNTGELFF

clone_size: -
v_call: TRBV3-1/TRBV3-2
j_call: TRBJ1-3
d_call: -
cdr3_nt: TGTGCCAGCAGCCAAGATACTACGAGGACAGCCTTTGCCAACTCTGGAAACACCATATATTTT
cdr3_aa: CASSQDTTRTAFANSGNTIYF

clone_size: -
v_call: TRBV30
j_call: TRBJ1-2
d_call: TRBD1
cdr3_nt: TGTGCCTGGACCTCGGGACAGGATAACTATGGCTACACCTTC
cdr3_aa: CAWTSGQDNYGYTF

clone_size: -
v_call: TRBV19
j_call: TRBJ2-6
d_call: TRBD1
cdr3_nt: TGTGCCAGTAGTATTGGATGGACAGGGGGATCTGGGGCCAACGTCCTGACTTTC
cdr3_aa: CASSIGWTGGSGANVLTF

clone_size: -
v_call: TRBV5-1
j_call: TRBJ1-2
d_call: TRBD1
cdr3_nt: TGCGCCAGCAGCTTCGGGACAGAAGATGGCTACACCTTC
cdr3_aa: CASSFGTEDGYTF

clone_size: -
v_call: TRBV20-1
j_call: TRBJ2-7
d_call: -
cdr3_nt: TGCAGTGTTTCGGACACCCACGAGCAGTACTTC
cdr3_aa: CSVSDTHEQYF

clone_size: -
v_call: TRBV9
j_call: TRBJ1-4
d_call: TRBD1
cdr3_nt: TGTGCCAGCAGCGGGCGGGGGACAGCTAATGAAAAACTGTTTTTT
cdr3_aa: CASSGRGTANEKLFF

clone_size: -
v_call: TRBV11-2
j_call: TRBJ1-2
d_call: -
cdr3_nt: TGTGCCAGCAGCTTCCGGGACTATGGCTACACCTTC
cdr3_aa: CASSFRDYGYTF

clone_size: -
v_call: TRBV2
j_call: TRBJ1-5
d_call: -
cdr3_nt: TGTGCCAGCAGTGACTTTGGAGGGACCCAGCCCCAGCATTTT
cdr3_aa: CASSDFGGTQPQHF

clone_size: few
v_call: TRBV5-6
j_call: TRBJ2-3
d_call: TRBD2
cdr3_nt: TGTGCCAGCAGCTTTGGCGGGGGGGCCACAGATACGCAGTATTTT
cdr3_aa: CASSFGGGATDTQYF

clone_size: -
v_call: TRBV2
j_call: TRBJ2-7
d_call: -
cdr3_nt: TGTGCCAGCAGGGACGTTGGGGTTGTCTACGAGCAGTACTTC
cdr3_aa: CASRDVGVVYEQYF

clone_size: -
v_call: TRBV5-1
j_call: TRBJ1-4
d_call: TRBD1
cdr3_nt: TGCGCCAGCAGCCAAAAACCCGGGACAGGGGATGAAAAACTGTTTTTT
cdr3_aa: CASSQKPGTGDEKLFF

clone_size: once
v_call: TRBV29-1
j_call: TRBJ2-2
d_call: -
cdr3_nt: TGCAGCGTGCTCCGCGAAACGAACACCGGGGAGCTGTTTTTT
cdr3_aa: CSVLRETNTGELFF

clone_size: -
v_call: TRBV6-2/TRBV6-3
j_call: TRBJ1-5
d_call: TRBD1
cdr3_nt: TGTGCCAGCAGTCCAGGGGGAGTTGGTCAGCCCCAGCATTTT
cdr3_aa: CASSPGGVGQPQHF

clone_size: -
v_call: TRBV30
j_call: TRBJ1-5
d_call: -
cdr3_nt: TGTGCCTGGAGTGTACGGCGAGGGGGTGTTAGCAATCAGCCCCAGCATTTT
cdr3_aa: CAWSVRRGGVSNQPQHF

clone_size: -
v_call: TRBV10-3
j_call: TRBJ2-7
d_call: -
cdr3_nt: TGTGCCATCCGGGGCGAGGGCTACGAGCAGTACTTC
cdr3_aa: CAIRGEGYEQYF

clone_size: -
v_call: TRBV3-1/TRBV3-2
j_call: TRBJ1-1
d_call: -
cdr3_nt: TGTGCCAGCAGCCACACGCCAGAGGTCGGCAGAGGAGACACTGAAGCTTTCTTT
cdr3_aa: CASSHTPEVGRGDTEAFF

clone_size: -
v_call: TRBV11-2
j_call: TRBJ2-5
d_call: -
cdr3_nt: TGTGCCAGCAGCTCCCCTGTTAATTCGCCTCAGACCCAGTACTTC
cdr3_aa: CASSSPVNSPQTQYF

clone_size: -
v_call: TRBV2
j_call: TRBJ2-3
d_call: -
cdr3_nt: TGTGCCAGCAGTGTCGGGGACCGCGCGGGTCTTGGCACAGATACGCAGTATTTT
cdr3_aa: CASSVGDRAGLGTDTQYF

clone_size: -
v_call: TRBV14
j_call: TRBJ1-2
d_call: -
cdr3_nt: TGTGCCAGCAGCCAAGAATTGGCCTATGGCTACACCTTC
cdr3_aa: CASSQELAYGYTF

clone_size: -
v_call: TRBV7-8
j_call: TRBJ2-1
d_call: -
cdr3_nt: TGTGCCAGCAGCCGATCCGTCCGCCCGTTCTTC
cdr3_aa: CASSRSVRPFF